The TCR beta chain described here comes from a study of cytomegalovirus exposure and HLA in healthy donors. The ends were cut back, 3 bases at V and 7 bases at J, with 16 bases in the middle. This CDR3 is 14 amino acids long. CDR1 is GTSNPN and CDR2 is SVGIG in the germline V gene (reference sequence). Study-wide findings and caveats: Indistinguishable V segments, including TRBV6-2 and TRBV6-3, were excluded.

As concerns this clone: Its target is not known.

The PCR was carried out with 60 Vbeta primers and 13 Jbeta primers. TCRdb keeps only in-frame clones here, not all; method: immunoSEQ multiplex PCR. Counted here are around 120,000 clones, 60% to 85% occurring once; the ten biggest clones make up around 2%. Donors sampled were nominally healthy, though unrecorded immune exposures were likely. The sequenced sample was PBMCs. This TCR was sampled from a woman in her thirties or forties in good health and CMV-seronegative. This sequence joins TRBV30 and TRBJ1-5; possible D gene TRBD1, 5 bases. CDR3 sequence (DNA): TGTGCCTGGAGCTCCAACGCAGGGTACCAGCCCCAGCATTTT. This encodes CAWSSNAGYQPQHF.